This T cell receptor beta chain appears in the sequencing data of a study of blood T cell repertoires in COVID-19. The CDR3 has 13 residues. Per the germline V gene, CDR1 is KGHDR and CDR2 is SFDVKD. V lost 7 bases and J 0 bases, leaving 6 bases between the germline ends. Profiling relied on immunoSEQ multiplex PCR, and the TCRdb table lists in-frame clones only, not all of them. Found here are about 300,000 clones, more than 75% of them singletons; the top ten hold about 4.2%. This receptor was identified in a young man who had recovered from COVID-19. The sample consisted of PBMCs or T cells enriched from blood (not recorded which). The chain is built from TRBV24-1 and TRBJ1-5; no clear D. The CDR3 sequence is CATSAGSNQPQHF. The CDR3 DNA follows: TGTGCCACCAGCGCCGGTAGCAATCAGCCCCAGCATTTT.